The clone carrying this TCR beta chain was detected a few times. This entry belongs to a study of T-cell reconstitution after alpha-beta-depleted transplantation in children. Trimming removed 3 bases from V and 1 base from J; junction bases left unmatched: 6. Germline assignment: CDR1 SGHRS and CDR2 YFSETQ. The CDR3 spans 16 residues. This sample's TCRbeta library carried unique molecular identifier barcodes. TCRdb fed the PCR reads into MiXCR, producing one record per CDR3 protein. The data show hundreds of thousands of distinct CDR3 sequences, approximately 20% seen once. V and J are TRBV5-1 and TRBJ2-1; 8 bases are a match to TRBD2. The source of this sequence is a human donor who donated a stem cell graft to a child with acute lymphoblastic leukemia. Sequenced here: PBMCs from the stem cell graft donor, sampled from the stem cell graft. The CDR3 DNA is TGCGCCAGCAGCTCAGGGACTAGGCGATCCTACAATGAGCAGTTCTTC. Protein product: CASSSGTRRSYNEQFF.